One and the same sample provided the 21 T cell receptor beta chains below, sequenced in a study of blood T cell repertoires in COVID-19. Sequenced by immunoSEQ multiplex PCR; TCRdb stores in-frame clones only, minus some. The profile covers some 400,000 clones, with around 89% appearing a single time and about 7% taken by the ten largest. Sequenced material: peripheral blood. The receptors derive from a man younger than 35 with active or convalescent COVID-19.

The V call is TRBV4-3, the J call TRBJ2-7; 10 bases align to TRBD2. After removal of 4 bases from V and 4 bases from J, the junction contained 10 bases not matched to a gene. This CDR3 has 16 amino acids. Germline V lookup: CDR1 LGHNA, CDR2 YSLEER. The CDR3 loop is CASSPRVAGGLYEQYF. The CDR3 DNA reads TGCGCCAGCAGCCCAAGGGTAGCGGGAGGACTGTACGAGCAGTACTTC.

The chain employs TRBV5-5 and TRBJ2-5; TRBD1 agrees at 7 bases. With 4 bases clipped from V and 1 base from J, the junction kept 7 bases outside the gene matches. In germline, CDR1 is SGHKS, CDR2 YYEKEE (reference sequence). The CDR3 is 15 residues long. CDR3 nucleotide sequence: TGTGCCAGCAGCGCAAGGGGACAGATCCAAGAGACCCAGTACTTC. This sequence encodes CASSARGQIQETQYF.

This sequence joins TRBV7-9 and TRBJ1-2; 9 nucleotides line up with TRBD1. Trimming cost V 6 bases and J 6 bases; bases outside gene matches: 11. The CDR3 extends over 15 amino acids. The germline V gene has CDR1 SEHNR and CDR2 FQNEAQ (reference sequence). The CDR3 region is CASSPGTGLVDGYTF. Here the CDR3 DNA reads TGTGCCAGCAGTCCCGGGACAGGGCTAGTGGATGGCTACACCTTC. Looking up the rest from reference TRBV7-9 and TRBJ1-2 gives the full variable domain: DTGVSQNPRHKITKRGQNVTFRCDPISEHNRLYWYRQTLGQGPEFLTYFQNEAQLEKSRLLSDRFSAERPKGSFSTLEIQRTEQGDSAMYLCASSPGTGLVDGYTFGSGTRLTVV.

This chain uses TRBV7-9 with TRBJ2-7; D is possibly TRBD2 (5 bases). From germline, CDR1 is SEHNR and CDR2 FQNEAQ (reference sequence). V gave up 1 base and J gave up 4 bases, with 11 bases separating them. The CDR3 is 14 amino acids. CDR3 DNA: TGTGCCAGCAGCTTAGACCTAGCTCCGTACGAGCAGTACTTC. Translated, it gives CASSLDLAPYEQYF.

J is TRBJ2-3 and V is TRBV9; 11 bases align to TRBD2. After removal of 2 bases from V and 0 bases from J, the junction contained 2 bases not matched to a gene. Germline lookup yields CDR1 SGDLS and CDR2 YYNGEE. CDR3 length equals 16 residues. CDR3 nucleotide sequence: TGTGCCAGCAGCGTCCTAGCGGGAGGCAGCACAGATACGCAGTATTTT. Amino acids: CASSVLAGGSTDTQYF.

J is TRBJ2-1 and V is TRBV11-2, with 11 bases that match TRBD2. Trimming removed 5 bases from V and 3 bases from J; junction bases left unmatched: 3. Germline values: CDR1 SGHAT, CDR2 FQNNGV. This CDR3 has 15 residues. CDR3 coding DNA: TGTGCCAGCAGCCGACTAGCGGGAAACTACAATGAGCAGTTCTTC. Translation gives CASSRLAGNYNEQFF. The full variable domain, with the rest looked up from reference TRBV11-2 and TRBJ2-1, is EAGVAQSPRYKIIEKRQSVAFWCNPISGHATLYWYQQILGQGPKLLIQFQNNGVVDDSQLPKDRFSAERLKGVDSTLKIQPAKLEDSAVYLCASSRLAGNYNEQFFGPGTRLTVL.

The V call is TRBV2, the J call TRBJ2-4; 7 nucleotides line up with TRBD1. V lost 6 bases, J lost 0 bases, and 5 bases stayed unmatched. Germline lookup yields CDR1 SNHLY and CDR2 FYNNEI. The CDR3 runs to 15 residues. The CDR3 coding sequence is TGTGCCAGCAGCGACAGGGATCTAGCCAAAAACATTCAGTACTTC. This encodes CASSDRDLAKNIQYF. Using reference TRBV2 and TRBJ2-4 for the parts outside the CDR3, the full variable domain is EPEVTQTPSHQVTQMGQEVILRCVPISNHLYFYWYRQILGQKVEFLVSFYNNEISEKSEIFDDQFSVERPDGSNFTLKIRSTKLEDSAMYFCASSDRDLAKNIQYFGAGTRLSVL.

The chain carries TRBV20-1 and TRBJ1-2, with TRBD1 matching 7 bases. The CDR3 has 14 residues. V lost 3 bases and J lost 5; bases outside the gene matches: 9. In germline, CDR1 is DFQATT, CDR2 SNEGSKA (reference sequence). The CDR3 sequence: CSASGDSARYGYTF. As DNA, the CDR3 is TGCAGTGCTAGTGGGGACAGCGCGAGGTATGGCTACACCTTC.

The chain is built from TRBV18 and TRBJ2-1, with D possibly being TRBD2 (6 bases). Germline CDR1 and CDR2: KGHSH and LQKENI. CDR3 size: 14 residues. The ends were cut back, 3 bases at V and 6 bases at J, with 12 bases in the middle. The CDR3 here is CASSPQFGGNEQFF. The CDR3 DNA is TGTGCCAGCTCACCCCAGTTCGGGGGCAATGAGCAGTTCTTC.

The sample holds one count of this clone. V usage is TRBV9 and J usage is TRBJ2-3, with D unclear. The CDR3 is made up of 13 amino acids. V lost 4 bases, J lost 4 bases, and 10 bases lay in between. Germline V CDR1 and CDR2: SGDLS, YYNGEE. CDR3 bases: TGTGCCAGCAGCCAGGTCCCCCCAGATACGCAGTATTTT. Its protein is CASSQVPPDTQYF.

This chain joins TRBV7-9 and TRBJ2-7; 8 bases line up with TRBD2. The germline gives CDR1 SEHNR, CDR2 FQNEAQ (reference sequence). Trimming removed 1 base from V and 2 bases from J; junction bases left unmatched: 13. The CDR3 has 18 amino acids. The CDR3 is CASSLVGANSGDPYEQYF. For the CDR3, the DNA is TGTGCCAGCAGCTTAGTTGGCGCTAATAGCGGGGATCCCTACGAGCAGTACTTC.

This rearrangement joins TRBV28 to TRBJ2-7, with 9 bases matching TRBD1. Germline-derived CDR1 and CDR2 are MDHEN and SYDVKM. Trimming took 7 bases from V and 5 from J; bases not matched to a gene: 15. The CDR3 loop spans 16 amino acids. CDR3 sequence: CASTSTGTGTSNEQYF. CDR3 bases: TGTGCCAGCACCTCAACCGGGACAGGGACCAGTAACGAGCAGTACTTC. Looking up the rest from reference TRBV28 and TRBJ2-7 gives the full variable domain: DVKVTQSSRYLVKRTGEKVFLECVQDMDHENMFWYRQDPGLGLRLIYFSYDVKMKEKGDIPEGYSVSREKKERFSLILESASTNQTSMYLCASTSTGTGTSNEQYFGPGTRLTVT.

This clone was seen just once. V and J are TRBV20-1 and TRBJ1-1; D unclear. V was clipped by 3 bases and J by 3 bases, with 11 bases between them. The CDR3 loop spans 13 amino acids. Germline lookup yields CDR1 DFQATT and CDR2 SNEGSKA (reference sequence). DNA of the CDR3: TGCAGTGCTAGTGCTCCTGCGGACACTGAAGCTTTCTTT. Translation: CSASAPADTEAFF.

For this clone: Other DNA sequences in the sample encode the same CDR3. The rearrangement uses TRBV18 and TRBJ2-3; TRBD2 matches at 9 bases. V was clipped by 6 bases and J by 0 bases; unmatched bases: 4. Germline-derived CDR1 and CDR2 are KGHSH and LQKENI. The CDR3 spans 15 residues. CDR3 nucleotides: TGTGCCAGCTCGCCCCTAGCGGGGAGCACAGATACGCAGTATTTT. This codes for CASSPLAGSTDTQYF.

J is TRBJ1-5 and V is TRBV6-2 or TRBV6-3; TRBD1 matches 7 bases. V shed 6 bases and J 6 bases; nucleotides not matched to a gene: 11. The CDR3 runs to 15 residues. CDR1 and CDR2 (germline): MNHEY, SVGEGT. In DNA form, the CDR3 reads TGTGCCAGCAGCCGAGGGACAGTCATCCTTCAGCCCCAGCATTTT. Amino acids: CASSRGTVILQPQHF.

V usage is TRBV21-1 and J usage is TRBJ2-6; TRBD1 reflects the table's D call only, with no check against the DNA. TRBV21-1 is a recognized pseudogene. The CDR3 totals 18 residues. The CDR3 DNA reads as TGTGCCAGCAGCAAAGGGGGGACAGGGGTGTCTGGGGCCAACGTCCTGACTTTC. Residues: CASSKGGTGVSGANVLTF.

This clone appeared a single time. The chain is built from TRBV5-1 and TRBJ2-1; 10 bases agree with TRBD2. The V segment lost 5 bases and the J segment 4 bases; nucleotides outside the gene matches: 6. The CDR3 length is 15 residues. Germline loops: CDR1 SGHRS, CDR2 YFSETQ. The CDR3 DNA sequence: TGCGCCAGCAGGTCCGGGACTAGCGATTACAATGAGCAGTTCTTC. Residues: CASRSGTSDYNEQFF.

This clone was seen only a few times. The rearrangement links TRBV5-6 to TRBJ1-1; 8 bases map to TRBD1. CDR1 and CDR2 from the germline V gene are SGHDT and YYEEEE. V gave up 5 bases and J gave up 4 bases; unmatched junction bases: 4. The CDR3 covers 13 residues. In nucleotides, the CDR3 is TGTGCCAGCAGAAAACAGGGGGTCACTGAAGCTTTCTTT. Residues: CASRKQGVTEAFF.

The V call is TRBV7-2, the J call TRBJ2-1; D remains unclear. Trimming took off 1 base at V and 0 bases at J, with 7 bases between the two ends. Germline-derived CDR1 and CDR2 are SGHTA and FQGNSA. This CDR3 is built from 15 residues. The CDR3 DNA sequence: TGTGCCAGCAGCTTAGAAGCGACCTCCTACAATGAGCAGTTCTTC. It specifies CASSLEATSYNEQFF.

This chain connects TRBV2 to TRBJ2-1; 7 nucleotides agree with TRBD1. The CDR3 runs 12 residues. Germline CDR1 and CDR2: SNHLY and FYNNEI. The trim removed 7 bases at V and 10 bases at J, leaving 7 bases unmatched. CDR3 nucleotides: TGTGCCAGCATCCCTGACAGGGACGAGCAGTTCTTC. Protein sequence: CASIPDRDEQFF.

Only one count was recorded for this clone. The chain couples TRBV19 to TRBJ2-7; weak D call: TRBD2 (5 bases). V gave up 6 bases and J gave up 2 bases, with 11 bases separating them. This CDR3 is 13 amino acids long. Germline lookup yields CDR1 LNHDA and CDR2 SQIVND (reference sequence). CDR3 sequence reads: CASRSGKTYEQYF. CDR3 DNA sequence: TGTGCCAGTAGAAGCGGCAAAACCTACGAGCAGTACTTC.